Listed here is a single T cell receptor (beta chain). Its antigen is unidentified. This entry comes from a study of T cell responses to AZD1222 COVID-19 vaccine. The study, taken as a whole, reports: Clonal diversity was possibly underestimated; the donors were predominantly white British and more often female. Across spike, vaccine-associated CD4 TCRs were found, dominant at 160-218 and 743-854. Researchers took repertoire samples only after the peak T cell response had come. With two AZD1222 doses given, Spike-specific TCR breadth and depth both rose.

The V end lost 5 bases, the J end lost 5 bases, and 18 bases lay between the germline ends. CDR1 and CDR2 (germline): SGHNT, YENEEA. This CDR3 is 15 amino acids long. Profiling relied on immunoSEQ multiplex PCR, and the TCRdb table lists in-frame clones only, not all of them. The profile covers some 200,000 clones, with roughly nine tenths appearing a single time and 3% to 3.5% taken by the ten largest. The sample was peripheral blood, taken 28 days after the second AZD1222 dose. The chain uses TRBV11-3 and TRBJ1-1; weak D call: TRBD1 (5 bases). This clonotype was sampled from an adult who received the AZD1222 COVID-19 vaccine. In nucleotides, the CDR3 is TGTGCCAGCAGCACCTACCTGGGGGTTACGACTGAAGCTTTCTTT. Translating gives CASSTYLGVTTEAFF.